Below, 24 T cell receptor beta chains from the same sample are listed, as sequenced in a study of blood T cell repertoires in COVID-19. The repertoire was sequenced with immunoSEQ multiplex PCR; TCRdb's copy has only in-frame clones and lacks some. The sample includes 170,000 or so clones, over 75% seen only once; the top ten take 6.5% to 8%. Sequenced: peripheral blood. These receptors all stem from a man between 70 and 80 years old with active or convalescent COVID-19.

V and J are TRBV15 and TRBJ2-3; 7 nucleotides match TRBD2. The CDR3 contains 16 residues. J gave up 5 bases and V 0 bases, and 8 bases lay outside the gene matches. Looked up from germline, CDR1 is LNHNV and CDR2 is YYDKDF (reference sequence). This chain's CDR3 is CATSRDLGGGVDTQYF. The CDR3 nucleotides read TGTGCCACCAGCAGAGATCTTGGCGGGGGTGTAGATACGCAGTATTTT.

Regarding this clone: One base away lies a much larger clone, so this may be a sequencing read error. The J gene is TRBJ1-1, the V gene TRBV27; D is possibly TRBD1 (5 bases). The CDR3 runs to 13 residues. Germline V gene lookup returns CDR1 MNHEY and CDR2 SMNVEV (reference sequence). V shed 5 bases and J shed 0 bases, with 7 bases lying between them. The CDR3 here is CASSQTVNTEAFF. CDR3 nucleotides: TGTGCCAGCAGTCAGACAGTGAACACTGAAGCTTTCTTT.

This clone occurred once. The chain recombines TRBV5-1 with TRBJ2-5; possible D gene TRBD2, 6 bases. CDR1 is SGHRS, CDR2 YFSETQ, per germline. There are 14 residues in the CDR3. V was trimmed by 4 bases and J by 3 bases, leaving 13 bases between them. CDR3 nucleotide sequence: TGCGCCAGCAGCCCCGGGACTCATGAAGAGACCCAGTACTTC. It is translated as CASSPGTHEETQYF. The whole variable domain, filled in from reference TRBV5-1 and TRBJ2-5, reads KAGVTQTPRYLIKTRGQQVTLSCSPISGHRSVSWYQQTPGQGLQFLFEYFSETQRNKGNFPGRFSGRQFSNSRSEMNVSTLELGDSALYLCASSPGTHEETQYFGPGTRLLVL.

The chain links TRBV6-2 or TRBV6-3 to TRBJ1-1; TRBD1 aligns across 7 bases. The CDR3 sequence is 14 residues long. The trim removed 2 bases at V and 7 bases at J, leaving 7 bases unmatched. Looked up from germline, CDR1 is MNHEY and CDR2 is SVGEGT. In nucleotides, the CDR3 is TGTGCCAGCAGTTACCTGGGACAGACTAGTGAAGCTTTCTTT. Translating gives CASSYLGQTSEAFF.

This clone has a handful of counts. The CDR3 reads CASTWGVGVVQETQYF. In DNA form, the CDR3 reads TGTGCCAGCACCTGGGGGGTAGGAGTAGTCCAAGAGACCCAGTACTTC. The chain recombines TRBV7-8 with TRBJ2-5; tentative D call: TRBD2 (6 bases). The CDR3 runs 16 residues. Trimming removed 7 bases from V and 1 base from J, with 19 bases in between. Germline values: CDR1 SGHVS, CDR2 FQNEAQ.

The chain carries TRBV5-4 and TRBJ1-4; 7 bases are shared with TRBD1. The CDR3 spans 13 residues. Germline CDR1 is SGHNT and CDR2 is YYREEE (reference sequence). V was pared by 1 base and J by 6 bases, with 0 bases of the junction left unmatched. CDR3 residues: CASSLTGDEKLFF. The DNA of the CDR3 is TGTGCCAGCAGCTTGACAGGGGATGAAAAACTGTTTTTT. The whole variable domain, remainder taken from reference TRBV5-4 and TRBJ1-4, is ETGVTQSPTHLIKTRGQQVTLRCSSQSGHNTVSWYQQALGQGPQFIFQYYREEENGRGNFPPRFSGLQFPNYSSELNVNALELDDSALYLCASSLTGDEKLFFGSGTQLSVL.

This chain links TRBV5-1 with TRBJ1-5, with D possibly matching TRBD1 (6 bases). The CDR3 has 13 residues. V shed 4 bases and J shed 5 bases, with 10 bases lying between them. CDR1 and CDR2 (germline): SGHRS, YFSETQ. In DNA form, the CDR3 reads TGCGCCAGCAGCATAAACAGGGATCAGCCCCAGCATTTT. Translated, it gives CASSINRDQPQHF.

The chain couples TRBV5-1 to TRBJ2-7; D gene ambiguous. This CDR3 is built from 11 residues. V dropped 2 bases and J dropped 6 bases, with 6 bases sitting between them. Per germline, CDR1 SGHRS and CDR2 YFSETQ. CDR3 sequence: CASSLNREQYF. The CDR3 DNA sequence: TGCGCCAGCAGCTTAAATCGCGAGCAGTACTTC.

The J gene is TRBJ2-5, the V gene TRBV7-2, with a possible D match to TRBD2 (6 bases). Trimming cost V 3 bases and J 3 bases, with 17 bases left between them. Germline V gene sequence: CDR1 SGHTA, CDR2 FQGNSA. The CDR3 consists of 16 residues. The CDR3 loop reads CASSLNVGSTKETQYF. In nucleotides, the CDR3 is TGTGCCAGCAGCTTGAATGTCGGGAGCACAAAAGAGACCCAGTACTTC.

The genes are TRBV2 and TRBJ2-3; 11 bases align to TRBD2. The CDR3 has 16 amino acids. CDR1 SNHLY and CDR2 FYNNEI come from the germline V gene. Trimming took 6 bases from V and 3 from J; bases not matched to a gene: 8. CDR3 coding DNA: TGTGCCAGCAGGGAGAGCCCTAGCGGGAGGACAGATACGCAGTATTTT. Translating it yields CASRESPSGRTDTQYF.

Here the CDR3 reads CASSPGQGTYEQYF. The CDR3 coding sequence is TGTGCCAGCAGCCCCGGACAGGGAACCTACGAGCAGTACTTC. The chain joins TRBV11-3 to TRBJ2-7; 8 bases match TRBD1. Germline V gene data show CDR1 as SGHNT and CDR2 as YENEEA. CDR3 size: 14 residues. Unmatched junction bases numbered 5, after V lost 5 bases and J lost 2 bases.

This chain joins TRBV5-8 and TRBJ1-2, with TRBD1 matching 9 bases. The CDR3 contains 15 residues. Germline values: CDR1 SGHTS, CDR2 YDEGEE. J gave up 3 bases and V 4 bases, and 7 bases lay outside the gene matches. Here the CDR3 DNA reads TGTGCCAGCAGCCCCGTAACAGGGGGCGACTATGGCTACACCTTC. It is translated as CASSPVTGGDYGYTF.

The chain carries TRBV5-1 and TRBJ2-3; D unresolved. V lost 4 bases to trimming and J lost 1 base, with 13 bases between them. Germline V CDR1 and CDR2: SGHRS, YFSETQ. The CDR3 covers 15 residues. CDR3 nucleotide sequence: TGCGCCAGCAGCGACCTTCGAGAGGGCACAGATACGCAGTATTTT. This gives the protein CASSDLREGTDTQYF.

This clone occurred once. This rearrangement joins TRBV5-1 to TRBJ2-5; 12 nucleotides align to TRBD1. The CDR3 extends over 16 amino acids. The V gene's germline CDR1 is SGHRS and CDR2 YFSETQ. The V gene end was trimmed by 0 bases and the J gene end by 5 bases; junction bases not matched to a gene: 5. The DNA of the CDR3 is TGCGCCAGCAGCTTGGAGGGACAGGGGGCAGGGGAGACCCAGTACTTC. This sequence encodes CASSLEGQGAGETQYF.

At least ten counts were recorded for this clone. J is TRBJ2-7 and V is TRBV5-1, with TRBD2 identical over 8 bases. The CDR3 runs to 15 residues. Germline V gene data show CDR1 as SGHRS and CDR2 as YFSETQ. Trimming cost V 4 bases and J 5 bases; bases outside gene matches: 11. CDR3 region: CASSTAGTSPHEQYF. The CDR3 region has the DNA TGCGCCAGCAGCACTGCCGGGACTAGTCCCCACGAGCAGTACTTC.

This clone came up once. V usage is TRBV7-9 and J usage is TRBJ1-4; a weak D match, TRBD1 (6 bases). V shed 2 bases and J shed 7 bases, with 8 bases lying between them. CDR3 length equals 13 residues. The germline CDR1 and CDR2 sequences are SEHNR and FQNEAQ (reference sequence). The CDR3 DNA reads TGTGCCAGCAGCTTAAGCAGGGGTGAAAAACTGTTTTTT. Its translation is CASSLSRGEKLFF.

V usage is TRBV10-1 and J usage is TRBJ2-3; TRBD1 aligns across 11 bases. Losses at the gene ends were 6 bases for V and 3 bases for J; bases not matched to a gene: 5. This CDR3 spans 15 amino acids. Per the germline V gene, CDR1 is WNHNN and CDR2 is SYGVQD (reference sequence). The CDR3 protein is CASSRTGGRTDTQYF. The CDR3 nucleotides are TGCGCCAGCAGCAGGACAGGGGGCAGGACAGATACGCAGTATTTT.

The rearrangement links TRBV7-9 to TRBJ1-1; 7 nucleotides match TRBD1. This CDR3 has 13 residues. Germline V gene data show CDR1 as SEHNR and CDR2 as FQNEAQ (reference sequence). With V trimmed by 8 bases and J by 1 base, 4 bases remained unmatched. As DNA, the CDR3 is TGTGCCAGCTGGGACAGTTGGAACACTGAAGCTTTCTTT. Translation: CASWDSWNTEAFF.

Note on this clone: This specimen includes other DNA sequences encoding the same CDR3. J is TRBJ1-1 and V is TRBV5-1, with 8 bases aligning to TRBD1. The CDR3 consists of 14 residues. J gave up 4 bases and V 2 bases, and 4 bases lay outside the gene matches. The V gene's germline CDR1 is SGHRS and CDR2 YFSETQ. DNA for the CDR3: TGCGCCAGCAGCTTAACAGGGACAGGCACTGAAGCTTTCTTT. Amino acid sequence: CASSLTGTGTEAFF.

This chain links TRBV7-2 with TRBJ1-1; D perhaps matches TRBD1 (5 bases). CDR1 SGHTA and CDR2 FQGNSA come from the germline V gene. CDR3 size: 13 residues. The V and J ends lost 7 bases and 6 bases respectively, with 15 bases between them. The CDR3 coding sequence is TGTGCCAGCAACCGGGACGGGAGGGCTGAAGCTTTCTTT. Its protein product is CASNRDGRAEAFF.

CDR3 DNA sequence: TGCGCCAGCAGCTTGAGCCCGCCGGAGGGGGAGCAGTTCTTC. Protein product: CASSLSPPEGEQFF. This rearrangement joins TRBV5-1 to TRBJ2-1, with D perhaps matching TRBD2 (6 bases). V gave up 1 base and J gave up 10 bases, with 15 bases separating them. Germline V gives CDR1 SGHRS, CDR2 YFSETQ. The CDR3 contains 14 residues.

This clone showed up just once. Here the CDR3 reads CSVGELSGNTIYF. The CDR3 DNA sequence: TGCAGCGTTGGTGAGCTCTCTGGAAACACCATATATTTT. The chain couples TRBV29-1 to TRBJ1-3; D gene ambiguous. The CDR3 loop spans 13 amino acids. Between the trimmed V and J ends, which lost 4 bases and 0 bases, there was a span of 7 bases. Germline values: CDR1 SQVTM, CDR2 ANQGSEA.

This rearrangement joins TRBV10-3 to TRBJ1-4; 9 nucleotides align to TRBD1. This CDR3 has 20 residues. The J segment lost 7 bases and the V segment lost 8 bases, leaving 26 bases of the junction unmatched. CDR1 is ENHRY and CDR2 is SYGVKD in the germline V gene. The CDR3 region has the DNA TGTGCCATCGGACTATCTCCCCAAAACAGGGGGCGCGAAGTCCCTGAAAAACTGTTTTTT. Its protein product is CAIGLSPQNRGREVPEKLFF.

V usage is TRBV5-6 and J usage is TRBJ1-1; D uncertain. This CDR3 has 16 residues. V dropped 0 bases and J dropped 0 bases, with 12 bases sitting between them. Germline V lookup: CDR1 SGHDT, CDR2 YYEEEE. CDR3 amino acids: CASSLAGVGMNTEAFF. DNA for the CDR3: TGTGCCAGCAGCTTGGCGGGCGTCGGGATGAACACTGAAGCTTTCTTT. Together with reference TRBV5-6 and TRBJ1-1, the CDR3 gives the full variable domain: DAGVTQSPTHLIKTRGQQVTLRCSPKSGHDTVSWYQQALGQGPQFIFQYYEEEERQRGNFPDRFSGHQFPNYSSELNVNALLLGDSALYLCASSLAGVGMNTEAFFGQGTRLTVV.